Detailed here is one T cell receptor (beta chain). The data are from a study of OX40 agonist ivuxolimab in advanced cancers. Overall study context: Participants averaged roughly 57 years of age (range roughly 23 to 85) and were around 83% male.

Per the germline V gene, CDR1 is SNHLY and CDR2 is FYNNEI. The CDR3 sequence is 10 residues long. The ends were cut back, 3 bases at V and 4 bases at J, with 0 bases in the middle. Using immunoSEQ multiplex PCR, the repertoire was profiled, and TCRdb retains in-frame clones only, with some absent. Of just over 14,000 clones listed, roughly 89% are singletons. This receptor was identified in an adult with an advanced solid tumor such as melanoma, head and neck, liver or kidney cancer. This sequence joins TRBV2 and TRBJ1-2; D remains ambiguous. The specimen was CD4+ or CD8+ T cells sorted from blood, collected in a trial of the OX40 agonist ivuxolimab. The CDR3 DNA reads as TGTGCCAGCAGTGACTATGGCTACACCTTC. This codes for CASSDYGYTF.